This entry lists 31 T cell receptor beta chains sequenced from one sample in a study of OX40 agonist ivuxolimab in advanced cancers. Profiled with immunoSEQ multiplex PCR; TCRdb holds only in-frame clones, not every one. The sample carries approximately 50,000 clones, nearly 80% recorded once. The sequencing here drew on CD4+ or CD8+ T cells sorted from blood, taken in a trial of the OX40 agonist ivuxolimab. These receptor sequences come from an adult with an advanced solid tumor such as melanoma, head and neck, liver or kidney cancer.

The V and J genes are TRBV5-1 and TRBJ1-2, with 7 bases matching TRBD1. The CDR3 has 12 amino acids. V was pared by 4 bases and J by 7 bases, with 4 bases of the junction left unmatched. Per the germline V gene, CDR1 is SGHRS and CDR2 is YFSETQ. This CDR3 is CASSLGTAGYTF. The CDR3 DNA sequence: TGCGCCAGCAGCCTCGGGACAGCTGGCTACACCTTC.

V and J are TRBV10-2 and TRBJ2-5; 10 nucleotides match TRBD2. The CDR3 loop spans 17 amino acids. V gave up 2 bases and J gave up 5 bases; unmatched junction bases: 11. Looked up from germline, CDR1 is WSHSY and CDR2 is SAAADI. The CDR3 protein is CASSESLAGVGRETQYF. CDR3 coding DNA: TGCGCCAGCAGTGAGAGCCTAGCGGGAGTGGGTCGGGAGACCCAGTACTTC.

V gene TRBV1 combines with J gene TRBJ2-7; TRBD1 is the table's D call and was not checked against the DNA. TRBV1 is marked as a pseudogene. This CDR3 is built from 16 residues. The CDR3 DNA reads TGCACCAGCAGCCAAGATCGGGCAGGGGGCGGGTACGAGCAGTACTTC. Its protein product is CTSSQDRAGGGYEQYF.

The DNA for the CDR3 is TGTGCCAGCAGCCCTTGGACTTCAGGAACAGATACGCAGTATTTT. The encoded protein is CASSPWTSGTDTQYF. The chain joins TRBV7-8 to TRBJ2-3, with a tentative D call TRBD2 (5 bases). V was trimmed by 5 bases and J by 3 bases, leaving 15 bases between them. CDR3 length: 15 residues. Germline CDR1 reads SGHVS; CDR2 reads FQNEAQ.

This rearrangement joins TRBV10-1 to TRBJ2-2, with a possible D match to TRBD2 (5 bases). The CDR3 is 15 amino acids. Germline CDR1 reads WNHNN; CDR2 reads SYGVQD (reference sequence). Trimming pared 0 bases from V and 1 base from J, leaving 6 bases between. CDR3 nucleotides: TGCGCCAGCAGTGAGTCTCGGGGGAACACCGGGGAGCTGTTTTTT. Translated: CASSESRGNTGELFF.

The V gene is TRBV5-6, the J gene TRBJ2-2; 7 bases are a match to TRBD1. Germline lookup yields CDR1 SGHDT and CDR2 YYEEEE. J gave up 6 bases and V 2 bases, and 7 bases lay outside the gene matches. This CDR3 contains 15 residues. The CDR3 DNA is TGTGCCAGCAGCTTCCGGGACAGACCCTCCGGGGAGCTGTTTTTT. Its protein is CASSFRDRPSGELFF.

This clone has a single count. The rearrangement uses TRBV19 and TRBJ2-3; no clear D. The V gene lost 4 bases and the J gene lost 0 bases, with 5 bases spanning the gap. Germline V gene sequence: CDR1 LNHDA, CDR2 SQIVND (reference sequence). The CDR3 has 13 amino acids. CDR3 nucleotides: TGTGCCAGTAGTAGGCCCAGCACAGATACGCAGTATTTT. Translation gives CASSRPSTDTQYF.

This chain links TRBV27 with TRBJ1-1, with D uncertain. Germline V gives CDR1 MNHEY, CDR2 SMNVEV (reference sequence). V lost 5 bases and J 0 bases, leaving 19 bases between the germline ends. CDR3 size: 17 residues. CDR3 coding DNA: TGTGCCAGCAGTACGGAGGCCCTTGGACGTATGAACACTGAAGCTTTCTTT. The encoded protein is CASSTEALGRMNTEAFF.

V usage is TRBV7-2 and J usage is TRBJ2-5; no clear D. The CDR3 runs to 13 residues. V gave up 4 bases and J gave up 2 bases, with 8 bases separating them. CDR1 SGHTA and CDR2 FQGNSA come from the germline V gene. The CDR3 protein is CASSSRRQETQYF. CDR3 DNA: TGTGCCAGCAGCTCCCGACGGCAAGAGACCCAGTACTTC.

In this sample, this clone turned up once. This sequence joins TRBV27 and TRBJ1-1; weak D call: TRBD1 (5 bases). With 1 base removed from V and 10 bases from J, the gap between germline ends came to 10 bases. The CDR3 is 12 amino acids. In germline, CDR1 is MNHEY, CDR2 SMNVEV (reference sequence). The chain's CDR3 is CASSLYQGPAFF. CDR3 bases: TGTGCCAGCAGTTTATATCAGGGACCAGCTTTCTTT.

The sample holds a few counts of this clone. CDR3: CASSLALGTQYF. The CDR3 bases are TGTGCCAGCAGCTTAGCGTTAGGTACGCAGTATTTT. The chain uses TRBV7-2 and TRBJ2-3; D is uncertain. Germline assignment: CDR1 SGHTA and CDR2 FQGNSA. This CDR3 contains 12 residues. Trimming removed 0 bases at V and 8 bases at J, with 6 bases between.

The chain uses TRBV2 and TRBJ2-2; D not resolved. The length of the CDR3 is 12 residues. Trimming removed 7 bases at V and 1 base at J, with 4 bases between. CDR1 and CDR2 from the germline V gene are SNHLY and FYNNEI. In nucleotides, the CDR3 is TGTGCCAGCAAACGGAACACCGGGGAGCTGTTTTTT. It encodes CASKRNTGELFF. The full variable domain, rest sourced from reference TRBV2 and TRBJ2-2, is EPEVTQTPSHQVTQMGQEVILRCVPISNHLYFYWYRQILGQKVEFLVSFYNNEISEKSEIFDDQFSVERPDGSNFTLKIRSTKLEDSAMYFCASKRNTGELFFGEGSRLTVL.

As for this clone: Other nucleotide sequences in the sample specify the same CDR3. The V gene is TRBV4-3, the J gene TRBJ1-5; no clear D. Trimming cost V 0 bases and J 6 bases, with 6 bases left between them. CDR1 and CDR2 from the germline V gene are LGHNA and YSLEER. CDR3 length equals 13 residues. The CDR3 bases are TGCGCCAGCAGCCAAGATCTCGGTCAGCCCCAGCATTTT. Amino acid sequence: CASSQDLGQPQHF.

The rearrangement uses TRBV30 and TRBJ1-3; 9 bases are shared with TRBD1. The ends lost 8 bases at V and 4 bases at J; junction bases unmatched: 9. This CDR3 spans 14 amino acids. Germline V CDR1 and CDR2: GTSNPN, SVGIG (reference sequence). The chain's CDR3 is CARSTGGGGNTIYF. CDR3 DNA: TGTGCCAGATCTACAGGGGGCGGAGGAAACACCATATATTTT. The full variable domain, with the rest looked up from reference TRBV30 and TRBJ1-3, is SQTIHQWPATLVQPVGSPLSLECTVEGTSNPNLYWYRQAAGRGLQLLFYSVGIGQISSEVPQNLSASRPQDRQFILSSKKLLLSDSGFYLCARSTGGGGNTIYFGEGSWLTVV.

The J gene is TRBJ2-7, the V gene TRBV19; D is perhaps TRBD1 (6 bases). This CDR3 spans 14 amino acids. Germline V gives CDR1 LNHDA, CDR2 SQIVND (reference sequence). Between the trimmed V and J ends, which lost 4 bases and 7 bases, there was a span of 17 bases. The CDR3, as DNA: TGTGCCAGTAGTAACCCCACCCGAGGGGGTGAGCAGTACTTC. It specifies CASSNPTRGGEQYF. Drawing the rest from reference TRBV19 and TRBJ2-7, the complete variable domain is DGGITQSPKYLFRKEGQNVTLSCEQNLNHDAMYWYRQDPGQGLRLIYYSQIVNDFQKGDIAEGYSVSREKKESFPLTVTSAQKNPTAFYLCASSNPTRGGEQYFGPGTRLTVT.

The chain carries TRBV9 and TRBJ2-3; D gene uncertain. The V end lost 0 bases, the J end lost 6 bases, and 14 bases lay between the germline ends. The germline V gene encodes CDR1 SGDLS and CDR2 YYNGEE. This CDR3 spans 15 amino acids. The CDR3 sequence is CASSVVDLHADTQYF. CDR3 nucleotides: TGTGCCAGCAGCGTAGTTGACCTTCATGCGGATACGCAGTATTTT.

The gene calls are TRBV19 and TRBJ1-5, with 9 bases aligning to TRBD1. The CDR3 loop spans 15 amino acids. Germline CDR1 and CDR2: LNHDA and SQIVND (reference sequence). V dropped 9 bases and J dropped 5; count of bases not matched to a gene: 11. CDR3 in DNA: TGTGCCAGCGAGAGAGCCGGGACAGGGTATCAGCCCCAGCATTTT. As protein: CASERAGTGYQPQHF.

The V gene is TRBV5-1, the J gene TRBJ1-2; D might be TRBD1 (6 bases). V was cut by 0 bases and J by 8 bases, with 14 bases left in between. The length of the CDR3 is 14 residues. Germline V gene sequence: CDR1 SGHRS, CDR2 YFSETQ. The CDR3 loop is CASSLGIQGGGYTF. CDR3 bases: TGCGCCAGCAGCTTGGGAATACAGGGAGGGGGCTACACCTTC.

The V call is TRBV5-1, the J call TRBJ2-2; D might be TRBD1 (5 bases). Between the trimmed V and J ends, which lost 0 bases and 4 bases, there was a span of 7 bases. CDR1 and CDR2 from the germline V gene are SGHRS and YFSETQ. This CDR3 is built from 14 residues. DNA of the CDR3: TGCGCCAGCAGCTTGGGGCAGGGCACCGGGGAGCTGTTTTTT. Protein sequence: CASSLGQGTGELFF.

This chain joins TRBV6-5 and TRBJ1-1, with D hard to call. V shed 4 bases and J shed 0 bases, with 12 bases lying between them. Germline CDR1 reads MNHEY; CDR2 reads SVGAGI. The CDR3 spans 15 residues. Here the CDR3 DNA reads TGTGCCAGCAGTTCCTCCGGACGGGTGAACACTGAAGCTTTCTTT. It translates to CASSSSGRVNTEAFF.

The genes are TRBV6-1 and TRBJ2-1; 8 bases match TRBD1. The ends lost 6 bases at V and 6 bases at J; junction bases unmatched: 4. The CDR3 runs 13 residues. Germline assignment: CDR1 MNHNS and CDR2 SASEGT. The chain's CDR3 is CASSLTGVNEQFF. CDR3 bases: TGTGCCAGCAGCTTGACAGGGGTCAATGAGCAGTTCTTC.

J is TRBJ2-5 and V is TRBV5-1; D gene ambiguous. Deletions cut 4 bases from V and 2 bases from J, with 9 bases between. The germline V gene has CDR1 SGHRS and CDR2 YFSETQ. The length of the CDR3 is 13 residues. The CDR3 region is CASSLDKQETQYF. In nucleotides, the CDR3 is TGCGCCAGCAGCCTTGATAAGCAAGAGACCCAGTACTTC.

This chain joins TRBV5-4 and TRBJ1-1; D unresolved. This CDR3 comprises 15 residues. V lost 4 bases and J lost 3, with 16 bases in between. CDR1 SGHNT and CDR2 YYREEE come from the germline V gene (reference sequence). The CDR3 DNA follows: TGTGCCAGCAGCACCATTAACGAGTTATACACTGAAGCTTTCTTT. Translated: CASSTINELYTEAFF.

This clone was counted only a few times. The rearrangement links TRBV2 to TRBJ1-2; 7 bases are a match to TRBD1. Germline CDR1 and CDR2: SNHLY and FYNNEI. CDR3 length equals 15 residues. With 6 bases clipped from V and 0 bases from J, the junction kept 7 bases outside the gene matches. This chain's CDR3 is CASSLQGSTNYGYTF. CDR3 sequence (DNA): TGTGCCAGCAGCCTACAGGGGAGTACTAACTATGGCTACACCTTC.

In this sample, this clone turned up a few times. The chain links TRBV19 to TRBJ2-7; 13 bases are a match to TRBD2. CDR1 is LNHDA and CDR2 is SQIVND in the germline V gene (reference sequence). CDR3 size: 15 residues. V dropped 5 bases and J dropped 5; count of bases not matched to a gene: 6. CDR3: CASSPTSGRANEQYF. The DNA of the CDR3 is TGTGCCAGTAGTCCTACTAGCGGGAGGGCCAACGAGCAGTACTTC.

V is TRBV6-1 and J is TRBJ2-7; D unresolved. The CDR3 spans 11 residues. The V and J ends lost 6 bases and 4 bases respectively, with 7 bases between them. Germline V lookup: CDR1 MNHNS, CDR2 SASEGT. The CDR3 bases are TGTGCCAGCAGCGGCCTGTACGAGCAGTACTTC. Translation: CASSGLYEQYF.

CDR3 sequence reads: CASSRAGGQETQYF. CDR3 DNA: TGTGCCAGCAGCCGGGCGGGGGGACAAGAGACCCAGTACTTC. The chain couples TRBV11-2 to TRBJ2-5; TRBD2 aligns across 8 bases. Germline trimming cut 5 bases from V and 2 bases from J; bases unmatched to any gene: 4. The CDR3 has 14 amino acids. Germline V gene lookup returns CDR1 SGHAT and CDR2 FQNNGV. Based on the CDR3 plus reference TRBV11-2 and TRBJ2-5, the full variable domain is EAGVAQSPRYKIIEKRQSVAFWCNPISGHATLYWYQQILGQGPKLLIQFQNNGVVDDSQLPKDRFSAERLKGVDSTLKIQPAKLEDSAVYLCASSRAGGQETQYFGPGTRLLVL.

The chain combines TRBV19 with TRBJ2-1; 9 bases match TRBD2. The germline CDR1 and CDR2 sequences are LNHDA and SQIVND (reference sequence). The J segment lost 2 bases and the V segment lost 1 base, leaving 3 bases of the junction unmatched. The CDR3 has 16 amino acids. The CDR3 loop reads CASSIGGGRAYNEQFF. DNA of the CDR3: TGTGCCAGTAGTATAGGGGGCGGGAGGGCCTACAATGAGCAGTTCTTC.

This sequence joins TRBV7-8 and TRBJ2-7, with unresolved D. Trimming removed 6 bases from V and 0 bases from J, with 15 bases in between. The CDR3 spans 15 residues. From germline, CDR1 is SGHVS and CDR2 FQNEAQ. In DNA, the CDR3 is TGTGCCAGCAGTCCCCCCCCCTGGTACTCCTACGAGCAGTACTTC. It yields the protein CASSPPPWYSYEQYF.

This clone was detected once. The V gene is TRBV19, the J gene TRBJ1-5; D gene ambiguous. Germline V CDR1 and CDR2: LNHDA, SQIVND (reference sequence). CDR3 length: 13 residues. The V and J ends lost 7 bases and 4 bases respectively, with 11 bases between them. CDR3 amino acids: CASKVTPNQPQHF. The DNA of the CDR3 is TGTGCCAGTAAGGTAACACCTAATCAGCCCCAGCATTTT.

The rearrangement joins TRBV19 to TRBJ1-3; no reliable D call. CDR1 and CDR2 (germline): LNHDA, SQIVND (reference sequence). Trimming removed 9 bases at V and 0 bases at J, with 18 bases between. CDR3 length: 16 amino acids. The CDR3 DNA is TGTGCCAGCCTCGACGGTGGGTCCCCCTCTGGAAACACCATATATTTT. As protein: CASLDGGSPSGNTIYF.